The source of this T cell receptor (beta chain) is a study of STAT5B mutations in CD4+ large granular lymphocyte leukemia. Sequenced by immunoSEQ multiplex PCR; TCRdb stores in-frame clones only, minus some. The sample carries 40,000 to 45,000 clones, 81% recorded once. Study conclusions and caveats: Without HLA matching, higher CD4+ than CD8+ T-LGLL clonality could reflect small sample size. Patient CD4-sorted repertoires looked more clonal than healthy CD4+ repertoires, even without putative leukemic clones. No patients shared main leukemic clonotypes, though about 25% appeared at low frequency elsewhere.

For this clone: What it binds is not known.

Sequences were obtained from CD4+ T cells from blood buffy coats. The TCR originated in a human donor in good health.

Here the CDR3 reads CASFPTSGGRPDTQYF. The DNA for the CDR3 is TGTGCCTCCTTCCCGACTAGCGGGGGGCGTCCAGATACGCAGTATTTT. This chain joins TRBV30 and TRBJ2-3, with 13 bases matching TRBD2. The CDR3 length is 16 residues. V shed 7 bases and J 4 bases; nucleotides not matched to a gene: 11. Germline V gene sequence: CDR1 GTSNPN, CDR2 SVGIG (reference sequence).